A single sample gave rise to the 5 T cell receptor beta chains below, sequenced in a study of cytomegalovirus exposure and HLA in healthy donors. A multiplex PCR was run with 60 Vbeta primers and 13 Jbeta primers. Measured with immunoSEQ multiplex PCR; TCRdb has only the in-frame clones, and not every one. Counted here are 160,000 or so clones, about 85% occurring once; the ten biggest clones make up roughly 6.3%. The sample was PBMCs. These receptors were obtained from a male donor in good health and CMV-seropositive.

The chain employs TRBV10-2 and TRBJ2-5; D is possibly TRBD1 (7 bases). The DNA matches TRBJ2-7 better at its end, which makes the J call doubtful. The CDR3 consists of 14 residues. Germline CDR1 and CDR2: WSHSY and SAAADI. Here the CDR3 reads CAAGGGGIPYEQYF. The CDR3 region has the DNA TGCGCCGCAGGGGGTGGGGGGATCCCCTACGAGCAGTACTTC.

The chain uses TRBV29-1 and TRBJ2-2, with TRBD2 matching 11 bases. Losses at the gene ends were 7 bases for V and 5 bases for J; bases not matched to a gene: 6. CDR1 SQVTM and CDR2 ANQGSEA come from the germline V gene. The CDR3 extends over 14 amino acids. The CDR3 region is CSAGTSGGTGELFF. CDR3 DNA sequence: TGCAGCGCCGGGACTAGCGGCGGGACCGGGGAGCTGTTTTTT.

In nucleotides, the CDR3 is TGTGCCAGCTCACCATTTTTCGGCTCTGGGGCCAACGTCCTGACTTTC. Protein sequence: CASSPFFGSGANVLTF. This chain uses TRBV18 with TRBJ2-6; no firm D call. With 2 bases removed from V and 0 bases from J, the gap between germline ends came to 8 bases. Per germline, CDR1 KGHSH and CDR2 LQKENI. The CDR3 loop spans 16 amino acids.

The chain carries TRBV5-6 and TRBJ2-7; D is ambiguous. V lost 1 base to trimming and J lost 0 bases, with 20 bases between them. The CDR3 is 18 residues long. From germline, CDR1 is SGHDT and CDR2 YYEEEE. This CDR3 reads CASSLTRHSVSVSYEQYF. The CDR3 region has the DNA TGTGCCAGCAGCTTGACGAGGCACTCCGTTTCCGTCTCCTACGAGCAGTACTTC.

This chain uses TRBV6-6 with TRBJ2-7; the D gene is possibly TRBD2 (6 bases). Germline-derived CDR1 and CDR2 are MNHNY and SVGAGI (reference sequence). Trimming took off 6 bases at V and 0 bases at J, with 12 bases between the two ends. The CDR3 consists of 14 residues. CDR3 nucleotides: TGTGCCAGCAGGATTAGCGGCGGCTCCTACGAGCAGTACTTC. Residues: CASRISGGSYEQYF.